Listed here are 21 T cell receptor beta chains from one sample, sequenced in a study of CD8 T cells in ankylosing spondylitis. Study results and limitations: Ankylosing spondylitis blood seemed to carry a telltale TCR beta motif made of fewer than ten highly homologous variants.

Their cognate antigens are unknown. TCRdb re-called the 5' RACE reads through MiXCR, storing one row per CDR3 protein. The table records about 840,000 distinct CDR3 sequences, around 11% of them present only once. Source material: blood, either unsorted or a sorted T cell fraction (not recorded which). The receptors were gathered from a male donor with ankylosing spondylitis.

The chain joins TRBV5-1 to TRBJ1-2; 9 bases are shared with TRBD1. V lost 7 bases, J lost 4 bases, and 8 bases stayed unmatched. The CDR3 loop spans 14 amino acids. Germline V gene sequence: CDR1 SGHRS, CDR2 YFSETQ. CDR3 in amino acids: CASATGGAPYGYTF. CDR3 DNA sequence: TGCGCCAGCGCTACAGGGGGCGCACCCTATGGCTACACCTTC.

This clonotype was observed many times. This sequence joins TRBV20-1 and TRBJ2-5; tentative D call: TRBD1 (6 bases). Trimming took off 6 bases at V and 1 base at J, with 15 bases between the two ends. The germline V gene encodes CDR1 DFQATT and CDR2 SNEGSKA (reference sequence). This CDR3 comprises 14 residues. The CDR3 bases are TGCAGTGCAATACAGGGTACCTCCCAAGAGACCCAGTACTTC. Translation gives CSAIQGTSQETQYF.

The chain carries TRBV6-1 and TRBJ2-7; D call uncertain. The V gene lost 4 bases and the J gene lost 6 bases, with 22 bases spanning the gap. The V gene's germline CDR1 is MNHNS and CDR2 SASEGT. The CDR3 has 16 residues. As DNA, the CDR3 is TGTGCCAGCAGTGCCCTCTTGGCCTTTCCCGTCTCCGAGCAGTACTTC. This translates into CASSALLAFPVSEQYF.

The sample holds many counts of this clonotype. V is TRBV10-3 and J is TRBJ2-3; D remains ambiguous. Germline-derived CDR1 and CDR2 are ENHRY and SYGVKD. The CDR3 has 15 residues. V lost 7 bases and J 4 bases, leaving 18 bases between the germline ends. CDR3 loop: CAITDFGPSADTQYF. CDR3 in DNA: TGTGCCATCACCGATTTTGGTCCCTCCGCAGATACGCAGTATTTT.

The rearrangement uses TRBV9 and TRBJ1-1, with D possibly TRBD1 on 5 matching bases. V was trimmed by 3 bases and J by 0 bases, leaving 18 bases between them. Germline V gene lookup returns CDR1 SGDLS and CDR2 YYNGEE. This CDR3 comprises 17 residues. The CDR3 DNA reads as TGTGCCAGCAGCGGGCGACTGGAGGGGCGAATGAACACTGAAGCTTTCTTT. As protein: CASSGRLEGRMNTEAFF.

The V and J genes are TRBV7-9 and TRBJ2-5, with D perhaps matching TRBD2 (5 bases). Trimming took 4 bases from V and 5 from J, leaving 17 bases between them. The CDR3 extends over 15 amino acids. Germline lookup yields CDR1 SEHNR and CDR2 FQNEAQ (reference sequence). The DNA of the CDR3 is TGTGCCAGCAGCTCGACTCACACTAGTGGGGAGACCCAGTACTTC. Protein sequence: CASSSTHTSGETQYF.

This clonotype was counted ten times or more. The rearrangement links TRBV15 to TRBJ2-3; no clear D gene. The V gene lost 4 bases and the J gene lost 0 bases, with 11 bases spanning the gap. CDR1 LNHNV and CDR2 YYDKDF come from the germline V gene (reference sequence). The CDR3 length is 15 residues. The CDR3, as DNA: TGTGCCACCAGCACATCTCCCACTAGCACAGATACGCAGTATTTT. Its translation is CATSTSPTSTDTQYF.

V is TRBV20-1 and J is TRBJ1-5, with 9 bases fitting TRBD1. The CDR3 runs to 14 residues. Unmatched junction bases numbered 5, after V lost 3 bases and J lost 5 bases. From germline, CDR1 is DFQATT and CDR2 SNEGSKA (reference sequence). The CDR3 DNA reads TGCAGTGCTAGTTGGGACAGGGAGGATCAGCCCCAGCATTTT. Protein: CSASWDREDQPQHF.

This clonotype was observed a few times. The gene calls are TRBV10-3 and TRBJ2-6; 11 nucleotides line up with TRBD1. V lost 6 bases, J lost 1 base, and 5 bases stayed unmatched. Germline CDR1 is ENHRY and CDR2 is SYGVKD. This CDR3 is built from 17 residues. This CDR3 reads CAISPRDRGSGANVLTF. The CDR3 DNA sequence: TGTGCCATCAGCCCCCGGGACAGGGGGTCTGGGGCCAACGTCCTGACTTTC.

This clonotype was seen more than once but under ten times. The J gene is TRBJ1-1, the V gene TRBV5-6, with 7 bases aligning to TRBD1. Germline CDR1 reads SGHDT; CDR2 reads YYEEEE. The CDR3 extends over 14 amino acids. The trim removed 5 bases at V and 2 bases at J, leaving 6 bases unmatched. CDR3 nucleotides: TGTGCCAGCAGAGGGACAGCCGGTAACACTGAAGCTTTCTTT. This encodes CASRGTAGNTEAFF.

The chain has TRBV15 and TRBJ1-3, with D perhaps matching TRBD1 (5 bases). The length of the CDR3 is 15 residues. V was clipped by 0 bases and J by 4 bases, with 10 bases between them. Germline-derived CDR1 and CDR2 are LNHNV and YYDKDF (reference sequence). Here the CDR3 DNA reads TGTGCCACCAGCAGAGAATACAGGTCAGGAAACACCATATATTTT. It yields the protein CATSREYRSGNTIYF.

This clonotype has more than one count but fewer than ten. The rearrangement joins TRBV3-1 to TRBJ1-5, with D unresolved. Germline V gene lookup returns CDR1 LGHDT and CDR2 YNNKEL (reference sequence). Trimming left V 3 bases short and J 7 bases short, with 10 bases between. The CDR3 has 13 residues. The DNA of the CDR3 is TGTGCCAGCAGCCAGGGTCTTTCCCAGCCCCAGCATTTT. This translates into CASSQGLSQPQHF.

This chain connects TRBV29-1 to TRBJ2-7; 9 bases are shared with TRBD1. The germline V gene encodes CDR1 SQVTM and CDR2 ANQGSEA. The J segment lost 0 bases and the V segment lost 4 bases, leaving 4 bases of the junction unmatched. This CDR3 region has 14 residues. CDR3 in DNA: TGCAGCGTTGGCAGGGACAGGGACTCCTACGAGCAGTACTTC. Translating it yields CSVGRDRDSYEQYF.

J is TRBJ2-1 and V is TRBV18; 9 bases line up with TRBD1. Trimming took 4 bases from V and 6 from J; bases not matched to a gene: 4. CDR3 size: 14 residues. CDR1 is KGHSH and CDR2 is LQKENI in the germline V gene. The CDR3 loop reads CASSQDRGSNEQFF. The CDR3 DNA follows: TGTGCCAGCTCACAGGACAGGGGAAGCAATGAGCAGTTCTTC.

This clonotype was detected ten times or more. CDR3 sequence: CSAREGATQETQYF. The CDR3 coding sequence is TGCAGTGCTAGGGAGGGGGCCACCCAAGAGACCCAGTACTTC. The chain employs TRBV20-1 and TRBJ2-5; tentative D call: TRBD1 (7 bases). In germline, CDR1 is DFQATT, CDR2 SNEGSKA (reference sequence). V gave up 3 bases and J gave up 1 base, with 12 bases separating them. This CDR3 region has 14 residues.

The CDR3 region is CASRRESGSSYNEQFF. For the CDR3, the DNA is TGTGCCAGCAGGAGAGAAAGCGGGAGCTCCTACAATGAGCAGTTCTTC. The chain recombines TRBV2 with TRBJ2-1; the match to TRBD2 covers 8 bases. The CDR3 is 16 amino acids. Trimming took 6 bases from V and 0 from J; bases not matched to a gene: 7. In germline, CDR1 is SNHLY, CDR2 FYNNEI.

This clonotype was picked up a small number of times. One junction end does not reproduce the germline sequence, and a read error may be involved. The gene calls are TRBV9 and TRBJ2-2; D is unclear. This CDR3 has 13 amino acids. The V gene's germline CDR1 is SGDLS and CDR2 YYNGEE. The CDR3: CASSPQVSGELFF. CDR3 coding DNA: TGCGCCAGCAGCCCCCAAGTTTCCGGGGAGCTGTTTTTT.

This chain uses TRBV20-1 with TRBJ2-1, with unresolved D. The germline V and J ends were trimmed by 0 bases and 1 base, with 10 bases remaining between them. This CDR3 comprises 15 residues. Germline CDR1 and CDR2: DFQATT and SNEGSKA (reference sequence). CDR3 sequence: CSAREGHQSYNEQFF. The DNA of the CDR3 is TGCAGTGCTAGAGAAGGGCATCAATCCTACAATGAGCAGTTCTTC.

This chain connects TRBV18 to TRBJ2-7, with D possibly matching TRBD1 (6 bases). Trimming pared 3 bases from V and 9 bases from J, leaving 18 bases between. This CDR3 region has 14 residues. Germline values: CDR1 KGHSH, CDR2 LQKENI. CDR3 nucleotide sequence: TGTGCCAGCTCACCCCAACAACAGGGTCCTGGGCAGTACTTC. Its translation: CASSPQQQGPGQYF.

This clonotype was recorded many times. CDR3 region: CASSLKLDRVRQFF. In nucleotides, the CDR3 is TGTGCCAGCAGCCTAAAACTTGACAGGGTTAGGCAGTTCTTC. The chain employs TRBV6-1 and TRBJ2-1; 7 nucleotides match TRBD1. CDR3 length: 14 amino acids. V lost 6 bases to trimming and J lost 12 bases; unmatched junction nucleotides: 14. The germline CDR1 and CDR2 sequences are MNHNS and SASEGT.

This clonotype was recorded a few times. The rearrangement links TRBV4-2 to TRBJ2-5; the D gene could be TRBD1 or TRBD2 (5 bases each). Germline-derived CDR1 and CDR2 are LGHNA and YNFKEQ. The CDR3 extends over 15 amino acids. Trimming took 0 bases from V and 2 from J, leaving 10 bases between them. The CDR3 reads CASSQDMGRQETQYF. The CDR3 DNA follows: TGTGCCAGCAGCCAAGATATGGGACGGCAAGAGACCCAGTACTTC.